This record looks at one TCR beta chain sequence and its context. Its antigen is currently unknown. This sample was taken from a study of cytomegalovirus exposure and HLA in healthy donors. Overall study findings and caveats: The likely origin of a cluster of highly shared sequence variants was a sequencing artifact.

The PCR contained 60 Vbeta and 13 Jbeta primers. In the original analysis: Tens of millions of unique TCR beta chains, some 10 million of them shared, were counted by a later analysis. Some clones are missing from TCRdb's copy, which holds only in-frame ones; the method was immunoSEQ multiplex PCR. V, J and clone size were drawn from that table, and D and trimming were deduced from the DNA. This table holds about 160,000 clones, under 90% found once. The CDR3 extends over 16 amino acids. J was trimmed by 1 base and V by 3 bases; bases with no gene match: 4. Germline V gives CDR1 MNHEY, CDR2 SMNVEV (reference sequence).

The TCR was taken from a man aged 25-40 years in good health and CMV-seronegative. This chain connects TRBV27 to TRBJ2-2, with TRBD1 identical over 8 bases. The sequenced sample consisted of PBMCs. CDR3 amino acids: CASSFYRGENTGELFF. CDR3 in DNA: TGTGCCAGCAGTTTCTACAGGGGGGAGAACACCGGGGAGCTGTTTTTT.